A selection of T cell receptor beta chains follows, all from one sample in a study of CD8 T cells in ankylosing spondylitis. TCRdb re-derived calls from the 5' RACE reads in MiXCR, one entry per CDR3 protein. Of 300,000 to 400,000 distinct CDR3 sequences in the sample, around a tenth were seen once. Specimen: blood, either unsorted or a sorted T cell fraction (not recorded which). All receptors come from a female donor with ankylosing spondylitis or in good health (not recorded which). Both conserved end residues are part of each CDR3. D genes are given only for firm matches. Only part of the rows carry a size: once, few, many, or a class if the clone is expanded.

clone_size	v_call	d_call	j_call	cdr3_nt	cdr3_aa
many	TRBV29-1	TRBD1	TRBJ2-7	TGCAGCGTCCCGGGACAGGGGATCCACGAGCAGTACTTC	CSVPGQGIHEQYF
many	TRBV12-3/TRBV12-4	.	TRBJ2-5	TGTGCCAGCAGCCTACTCGGGTCTAGGGAGACCCAGTACTTC	CASSLLGSRETQYF
many	TRBV7-2	.	TRBJ2-3	TGTGCCAGCAGTTCCCCTCGGGACGGGGGAACAGATACGCAGTATTTT	CASSSPRDGGTDTQYF
.	TRBV3-1	TRBD1	TRBJ1-2	TGTGCCAGCAGCCAAGTTGACAGGGGGCCAGGCTACACCTTC	CASSQVDRGPGYTF
many	TRBV12-3/TRBV12-4	.	TRBJ2-1	TGTGCCAGCAGTTCGGTGTGGCCTCGGGAGCAGTTCTTC	CASSSVWPREQFF
.	TRBV7-2	TRBD1	TRBJ1-2	TGTGCCAGCAGCTTCCACAGGGGCTCTAACTATGGCTACACCTTC	CASSFHRGSNYGYTF
many	TRBV7-9	TRBD2	TRBJ2-1	TGTGCCAGCAGTCCCGGGACTAGCCTCTATGAGCAGTTCTTC	CASSPGTSLYEQFF
many	TRBV12-3/TRBV12-4	TRBD2	TRBJ2-1	TGTGCCAGCACCCTTAGCGGGGGTTGGTATGAGCAGTTCTTC	CASTLSGGWYEQFF
.	TRBV25-1	.	TRBJ1-2	TGTGCCAGCAGTGTCCGGAAGGGTCAGGGAACCTATGGCTACACCTTC	CASSVRKGQGTYGYTF
few	TRBV11-2	TRBD1	TRBJ1-1	TGTGCCAGCAGCCACCGGACAGGATTGAACACTGAAGCTTTCTTT	CASSHRTGLNTEAFF
many	TRBV6-1	.	TRBJ1-4	TGTGCCAGCAGTGAAAATACGGGTCATAATGAAAAACTGTTTTTT	CASSENTGHNEKLFF
many	TRBV27	.	TRBJ1-2	TGTGCCAGCAGGCAGCTCGACAGGCACAACTATGGCTACACCTTC	CASRQLDRHNYGYTF
many	TRBV20-1	.	TRBJ2-1	TGCAGTGTGTTACTCCGGAGGGAGCAGTTCTTC	CSVLLRREQFF
many	TRBV5-1	TRBD1	TRBJ2-1	TGCGCCAGCAGCTTGGGGGACAGGGTCAATGAGCAGTTCTTC	CASSLGDRVNEQFF
many	TRBV28	.	TRBJ1-2	TGTGCCAGCAGTACACAGGAGATTAACTATGGCTACACCTTC	CASSTQEINYGYTF
few	TRBV2	TRBD2	TRBJ2-7	TGTGCCAGCAGTGTGACTAGCGTTTCCTACGAGCAGTACTTC	CASSVTSVSYEQYF
many	TRBV20-1	.	TRBJ2-7	TGCAGTGCTAAGGGGGGGCGCTCCTACGAGCAGTACTTC	CSAKGGRSYEQYF
.	TRBV2	.	TRBJ2-1	TGTGCCAGCAGTGACCAGTTCGGAACATACAATGAGCAGTTCTTC	CASSDQFGTYNEQFF
few	TRBV15	.	TRBJ2-3	TGTGCCACCAGCAGAGTCCCGCGGACAGATACGCAGTATTTT	CATSRVPRTDTQYF
many	TRBV15	.	TRBJ1-2	TGTGCCACCAGCAGAGATCAGGGCGGCTACACCTTC	CATSRDQGGYTF
few	TRBV11-2	TRBD1	TRBJ2-7	TGTGCCAGCAGCGGGCGGACAGGGGGGGCGTCCGAGCAGTACTTC	CASSGRTGGASEQYF
few	TRBV12-3/TRBV12-4	.	TRBJ2-3	TGTGCCAGCAGTTTTAGGGACTGGGGTTTGGATACGCAGTATTTT	CASSFRDWGLDTQYF
many	TRBV24-1	.	TRBJ2-6	TGTGCCACCAGTGCCTCCAGCTTCTCTGGGGCCAACGTCCTGACTTTC	CATSASSFSGANVLTF
many	TRBV5-4	.	TRBJ2-7	TGTGCCAGCAGCTTCCCCGGGCCCCCCTACGAGCAGTACTTC	CASSFPGPPYEQYF
.	TRBV3-1	TRBD2	TRBJ2-7	TGTGCCAGCACCCATGGGACTAGCGGGGCGAAACCCTACGAGCAGTACTTC	CASTHGTSGAKPYEQYF
few	TRBV3-1	.	TRBJ2-2	TGTGCCAGCAGCCAAGCTCTAGGGTGGTCGGCGGCGCTGTTTTTT	CASSQALGWSAALFF
.	TRBV19	.	TRBJ2-7	TGTGCCAGTAGTCGTAACGTCAATTACGAGCAGTACTTC	CASSRNVNYEQYF
.	TRBV20-1	.	TRBJ2-1	TGCAGTGCTAGAGATTGGGGCAACAATGAGCAGTTCTTC	CSARDWGNNEQFF
.	TRBV3-1	.	TRBJ2-3	TGTGCCTGCAGCCAAGTGACAGATGGGTCCTTTACAGATACGCAGTATTTT	CACSQVTDGSFTDTQYF
many	TRBV6-2/TRBV6-3	.	TRBJ2-7	TGTGCCGCCGCGATTCATGCTTCCTACGAGCAGTACTTC	CAAAIHASYEQYF
many	TRBV28	.	TRBJ2-6	TGTGCCAGCAGTTTAAAATCGGCGGGATACGGTGCTTCTGGGGCCAACGCCCTGACTTTC	CASSLKSAGYGASGANALTF
many	TRBV20-1	TRBD1	TRBJ2-5	TGCAGTGCTAGTTTGGGGACAGAAGAGACCCAGTACTTC	CSASLGTEETQYF
.	TRBV28	.	TRBJ1-1	TGTGCCAGCAGTTTATTGGGTAGCCAAGCTTTCTTT	CASSLLGSQAFF
many	TRBV20-1	.	TRBJ1-6	TGCAGTGCTAGTTCGCAGGGAAGTAATTCACCCCTCCACTTT	CSASSQGSNSPLHF
many	TRBV20-1	.	TRBJ1-1	TGCAGTGCCGGGGTGAACACTGAAGCTTTCTTT	CSAGVNTEAFF
.	TRBV3-1	TRBD1	TRBJ1-2	TGTGCCAGCAGCCAAACAGGGGGCCCAGGCTACACCTTC	CASSQTGGPGYTF
many	TRBV5-5	.	TRBJ2-7	TGTGCCAGCAGCTTAGACGGAGAGCAGTACTTC	CASSLDGEQYF
many	TRBV15	TRBD1	TRBJ1-2	TGTGCCACCAGCAGAGGAACAGGGGGAGTCTATGGCTACACCTTC	CATSRGTGGVYGYTF
many	TRBV20-1	TRBD1	TRBJ2-7	TGCAGTGCTCATGACAGGGATACGGACGAGCAGTACTTC	CSAHDRDTDEQYF
many	TRBV7-2	TRBD2	TRBJ2-3	TGTGCCAGCAGCTTAGCGGTACTAGCGGGCCAGGATACGCAGTATTTT	CASSLAVLAGQDTQYF
few	TRBV6-2/TRBV6-3	.	TRBJ2-1	TGTGCCAGCACTAAGCCTTCCCGCGGCAGGGCTAGGTACAATGAGCAGTTCTTC	CASTKPSRGRARYNEQFF
many	TRBV20-1	.	TRBJ1-5	TGCAGTGCTAGGAGACGGGTTTATAGCAATCAGCCCCAGCATTTT	CSARRRVYSNQPQHF
.	TRBV15	.	TRBJ1-1	TGTGCCACCAGTACAGTAATCGGTCGGGGATTTAGTGAAGCTTTCTTT	CATSTVIGRGFSEAFF
many	TRBV5-1	TRBD2	TRBJ2-2	TGCGCCAGCAGCCCCGGACTAGCGGGGGGGCGAACCGGGGAGCTGTTTTTT	CASSPGLAGGRTGELFF
few	TRBV11-1	.	TRBJ2-1	TGTGCCAGCAGAATAGACGGGGGATTTGCCGATGAGCAGTTCTTC	CASRIDGGFADEQFF
many	TRBV6-5	.	TRBJ1-5	TGTGCCAGCAGTTACGACAGAACGAGCAATCAGCCCCAGCATTTT	CASSYDRTSNQPQHF
few	TRBV7-9	.	TRBJ1-5	TGTGCCAGCAGCTACTACGCGCGGGATGGCAATCAGCCCCAGCATTTT	CASSYYARDGNQPQHF
many	TRBV29-1	.	TRBJ1-1	TGCAGCGTTGTAGAGGGGAACACTGAAGCTTTCTTT	CSVVEGNTEAFF
many	TRBV10-2	TRBD2	TRBJ2-7	TGCGCCAGCAGTGAGACTAGCGGGGACCCCTACGAGCAGTACTTC	CASSETSGDPYEQYF
many	TRBV7-6	TRBD1	TRBJ2-2	TGTGCCAGCAGCTTGACCGGGACAGGGAACACCGGGGAGCTGTTTTTT	CASSLTGTGNTGELFF
.	TRBV21-1	.	TRBJ2-3	TGTGCCAGCAGCACCAGACTAGCGGGGAGAGGCACAGATACGCAGTATTTT	CASSTRLAGRGTDTQYF
many	TRBV20-1	.	TRBJ1-2	TGCAGTGCCTTGGACAAGGTGGGCTACTTGGATGGCTACACCTTC	CSALDKVGYLDGYTF